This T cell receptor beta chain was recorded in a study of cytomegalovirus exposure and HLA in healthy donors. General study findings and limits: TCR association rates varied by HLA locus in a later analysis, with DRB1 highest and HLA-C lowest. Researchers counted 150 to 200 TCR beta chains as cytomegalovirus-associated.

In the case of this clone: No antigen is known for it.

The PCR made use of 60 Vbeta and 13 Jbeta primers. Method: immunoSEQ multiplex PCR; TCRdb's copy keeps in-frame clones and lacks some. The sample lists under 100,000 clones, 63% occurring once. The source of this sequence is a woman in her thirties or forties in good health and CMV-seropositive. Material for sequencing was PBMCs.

The CDR3: CASSLQGLTGELFF. Here the CDR3 DNA reads TGCGCCAGCAGCCTGCAGGGTTTAACCGGGGAGCTGTTTTTT. This chain connects TRBV5-1 to TRBJ2-2; the D gene is possibly TRBD1 (5 bases). Germline CDR1 SGHRS, CDR2 YFSETQ. V shed 4 bases and J shed 5 bases, with 12 bases lying between them. The length of the CDR3 is 14 residues.